These 7 T cell receptor beta chains share one sample of origin, sequenced in a study of CD8 T cells in Susac syndrome. An amount of RNA that ranged from roughly 0.45 to 1 ug was reverse transcribed with random hexamers. TCRdb reanalysed the immunoSEQ multiplex PCR reads using MiXCR and keeps one entry per CDR3 protein. The sample holds about 200,000 distinct CDR3 sequences, 75% to 95% seen once. The sample consisted of CD4+ T cells from PBMCs. The receptors come from a human donor with Susac syndrome.

V gene TRBV28 combines with J gene TRBJ1-1; D is unresolved. Germline V gene sequence: CDR1 MDHEN, CDR2 SYDVKM. This CDR3 spans 14 amino acids. Trimming took off 6 bases at V and 3 bases at J, with 14 bases between the two ends. DNA of the CDR3: TGTGCCAGCAGCCTCCCGACCCTGGACACTGAAGCTTTCTTT. Translation: CASSLPTLDTEAFF.

The chain couples TRBV5-4 to TRBJ1-1, with 7 bases aligning to TRBD1. J gave up 4 bases and V 2 bases, and 8 bases lay outside the gene matches. Per the germline V gene, CDR1 is SGHNT and CDR2 is YYREEE (reference sequence). The CDR3 sequence is 15 residues long. The CDR3 here is CASSFRQGISTEAFF. The DNA for the CDR3 is TGTGCCAGCAGCTTCCGACAGGGCATAAGCACTGAAGCTTTCTTT.

The gene calls are TRBV12-3 or TRBV12-4 and TRBJ2-3; 7 nucleotides match TRBD2. The V segment lost 4 bases and the J segment 2 bases; nucleotides outside the gene matches: 3. This CDR3 has 14 amino acids. The CDR3 loop reads CASSYSGYTDTQYF. The CDR3 DNA is TGTGCCAGCAGTTATAGCGGGTACACAGATACGCAGTATTTT.

The V call is TRBV29-1, the J call TRBJ2-1, with 9 bases lining up with TRBD2. CDR3 length equals 18 residues. The ends lost 7 bases at V and 0 bases at J; junction bases unmatched: 16. Germline V lookup: CDR1 SQVTM, CDR2 ANQGSEA. CDR3 protein: CSGGRVSAGGPSYNEQFF. In DNA form, the CDR3 reads TGCAGCGGGGGCAGGGTCTCAGCGGGGGGACCCTCCTACAATGAGCAGTTCTTC.

The chain is built from TRBV30 and TRBJ2-2; 8 nucleotides align to TRBD1. Germline V lookup: CDR1 GTSNPN, CDR2 SVGIG (reference sequence). The CDR3 is 16 residues long. With 1 base clipped from V and 3 bases from J, the junction kept 7 bases outside the gene matches. CDR3 loop: CAWSALGQGDTGELFF. CDR3 DNA: TGTGCCTGGAGTGCACTTGGACAGGGTGACACCGGGGAGCTGTTTTTT.

This chain links TRBV10-1 with TRBJ1-6, with TRBD1 as a possible D gene (5 bases). With 5 bases removed from V and 5 bases from J, the gap between germline ends came to 10 bases. CDR1 WNHNN and CDR2 SYGVQD come from the germline V gene (reference sequence). The CDR3 has 14 amino acids. The CDR3 region has the DNA TGCGCCAGCAGTACCGGGGCGGATAATTCACCCCTCCACTTT. Translation: CASSTGADNSPLHF.

J is TRBJ1-1 and V is TRBV5-1; D ambiguous. This CDR3 contains 14 residues. V dropped 4 bases and J dropped 0 bases, with 10 bases sitting between them. Per germline, CDR1 SGHRS and CDR2 YFSETQ. CDR3 amino acids: CASSNKLLNTEAFF. The CDR3 DNA reads as TGCGCCAGCAGCAACAAACTACTGAACACTGAAGCTTTCTTT.